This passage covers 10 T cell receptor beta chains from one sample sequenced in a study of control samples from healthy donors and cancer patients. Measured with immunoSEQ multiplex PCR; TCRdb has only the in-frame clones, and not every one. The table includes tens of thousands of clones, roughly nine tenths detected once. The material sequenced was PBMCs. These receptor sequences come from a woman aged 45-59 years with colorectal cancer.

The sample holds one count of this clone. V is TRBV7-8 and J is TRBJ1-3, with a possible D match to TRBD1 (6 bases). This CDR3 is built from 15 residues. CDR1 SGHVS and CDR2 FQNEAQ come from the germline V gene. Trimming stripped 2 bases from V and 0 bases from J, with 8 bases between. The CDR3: CASSLTGSSGNTIYF. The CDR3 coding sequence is TGTGCCAGCAGCTTAACAGGGAGCTCTGGAAACACCATATATTTT.

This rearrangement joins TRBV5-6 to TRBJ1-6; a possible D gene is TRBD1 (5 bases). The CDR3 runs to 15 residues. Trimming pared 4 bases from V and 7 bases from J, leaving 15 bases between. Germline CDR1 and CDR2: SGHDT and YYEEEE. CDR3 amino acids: CASSPGVRGNSPLHF. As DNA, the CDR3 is TGTGCCAGCAGCCCGGGGGTTAGGGGAAATTCACCCCTCCACTTT.

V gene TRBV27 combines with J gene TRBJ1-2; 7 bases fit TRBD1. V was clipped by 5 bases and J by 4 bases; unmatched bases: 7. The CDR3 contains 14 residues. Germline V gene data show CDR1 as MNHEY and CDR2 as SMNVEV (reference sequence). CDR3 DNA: TGTGCCAGCAGTCCTCGACAGGGCAGCTATGGCTACACCTTC. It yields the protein CASSPRQGSYGYTF.

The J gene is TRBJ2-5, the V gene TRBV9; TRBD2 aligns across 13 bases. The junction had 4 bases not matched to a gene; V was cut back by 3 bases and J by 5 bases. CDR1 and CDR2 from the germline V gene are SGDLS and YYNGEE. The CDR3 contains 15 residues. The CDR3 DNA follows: TGTGCCAGCAGCGGCACTAGCGGGGGGGCCGAGACCCAGTACTTC. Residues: CASSGTSGGAETQYF.

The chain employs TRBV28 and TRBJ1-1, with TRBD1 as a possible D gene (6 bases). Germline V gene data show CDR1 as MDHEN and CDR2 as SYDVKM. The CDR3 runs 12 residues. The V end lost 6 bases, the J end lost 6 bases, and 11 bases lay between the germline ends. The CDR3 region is CASRRGAAEAFF. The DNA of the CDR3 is TGTGCCAGCAGGAGGGGGGCGGCTGAAGCTTTCTTT.

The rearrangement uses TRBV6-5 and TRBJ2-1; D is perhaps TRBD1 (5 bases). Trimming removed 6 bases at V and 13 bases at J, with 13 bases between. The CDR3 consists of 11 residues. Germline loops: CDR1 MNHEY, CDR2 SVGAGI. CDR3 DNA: TGTGCCAGCAGGCAAGGGGCACTTCAGTTCTTC. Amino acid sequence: CASRQGALQFF.

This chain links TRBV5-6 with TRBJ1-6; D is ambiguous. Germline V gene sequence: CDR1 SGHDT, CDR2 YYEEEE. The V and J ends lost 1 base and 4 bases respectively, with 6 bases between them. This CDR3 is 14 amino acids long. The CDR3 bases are TGTGCCAGCAGCTTGTTACAGTATAATTCACCCCTCCACTTT. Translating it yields CASSLLQYNSPLHF.

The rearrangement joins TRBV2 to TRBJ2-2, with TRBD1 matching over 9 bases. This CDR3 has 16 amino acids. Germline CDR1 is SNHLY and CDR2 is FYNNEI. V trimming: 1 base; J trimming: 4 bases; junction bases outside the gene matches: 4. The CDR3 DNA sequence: TGTGCCAGCAGTGAAGGTGGGACAGGGATCACCGGGGAGCTGTTTTTT. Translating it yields CASSEGGTGITGELFF.

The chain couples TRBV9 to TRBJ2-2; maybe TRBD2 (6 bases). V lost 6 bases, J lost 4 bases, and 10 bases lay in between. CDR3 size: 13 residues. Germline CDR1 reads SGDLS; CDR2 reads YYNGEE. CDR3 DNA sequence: TGTGCCAGCACCCGGAGGGGCACCGGGGAGCTGTTTTTT. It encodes CASTRRGTGELFF. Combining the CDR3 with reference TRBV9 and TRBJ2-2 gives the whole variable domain DSGVTQTPKHLITATGQRVTLRCSPRSGDLSVYWYQQSLDQGLQFLIQYYNGEERAKGNILERFSAQQFPDLHSELNLSSLELGDSALYFCASTRRGTGELFFGEGSRLTVL.

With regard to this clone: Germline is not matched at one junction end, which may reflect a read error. The CDR3 sequence: CASSLVPKVRQAQHF. The CDR3 DNA reads as TGTGCCAGCAGCTTAGTCCCTAAGGTTCGTCAGGCCCAGCATTTT. This chain uses TRBV7-9 with TRBJ1-5; D remains unclear. Germline loops: CDR1 SEHNR, CDR2 FQNEAQ (reference sequence). This CDR3 spans 15 amino acids.